This T cell receptor (beta chain) came from a study of T cells in Graves' hyperthyroidism and ophthalmopathy. The CDR3 sequence is 13 residues long. Germline V lookup: CDR1 SGHAT, CDR2 FQNNGV. The germline V and J ends were trimmed by 3 bases and 2 bases, with 5 bases remaining between them. This clonotype was seen at least ten times. Amplified TCR beta CDR3 regions derived from RNA transcripts. In the first-round RT-PCR of the TCR CDR3, the HTBI primer set was used. MiXCR, run by TCRdb on the multiplex PCR reads, gives a single entry per CDR3 protein. The sample has a few hundred thousand distinct CDR3 sequences, less than 20% seen once; the top ten hold 12% to 15%.

The source material was blood. This TCR derives from a woman between 18 and 29 years old with Graves' hyperthyroidism. The chain couples TRBV11-2 to TRBJ2-1; D unresolved. CDR3 amino acids: CASSLGTYNEQFF. The CDR3 coding sequence is TGTGCCAGCAGCTTGGGCACCTACAATGAGCAGTTCTTC.